A selection of T cell receptor beta chains follows, all from one sample in a study of cytomegalovirus exposure and HLA in healthy donors. Sequencing was performed with immunoSEQ multiplex PCR; in TCRdb, only in-frame clones are kept and a portion is missing. Its listing shows 75,000 to 95,000 clones. Sequenced sample: PBMCs. The origin of the receptors is a girl aged 10 to 17 in good health and CMV-seropositive. Each CDR3 is given with its conserved first and last residue. D genes are given only for firm matches.

d_gene	j_gene	v_gene	CDR3aa	CDR3nt
.	TRBJ1-1	TRBV6-1	CASSAPGAMNTEAFF	TGTGCCAGCAGTGCTCCGGGAGCGATGAACACTGAAGCTTTCTTT
.	TRBJ2-2	TRBV5-6	CASSPDRRGELFF	TGTGCCAGCAGCCCAGACAGGAGAGGGGAGCTGTTTTTT
TRBD1	TRBJ1-2	TRBV10-3	CAISRDRQGTYGYTF	TGTGCCATCAGCCGAGATCGACAGGGAACCTATGGCTACACCTTC
TRBD1	TRBJ1-4	TRBV6-1	CASSLWTGRVEKLFF	TGTGCCAGCAGCCTTTGGACAGGAAGGGTTGAAAAACTGTTTTTT
.	TRBJ1-6	TRBV10-3	CAIGADLEDSPLHF	TGTGCCATTGGAGCTGACCTGGAGGATTCACCCCTCCACTTT
.	TRBJ1-2	TRBV7-2	CASSLEEGLMGYTF	TGTGCCAGCAGCTTAGAGGAGGGGCTAATGGGCTACACCTTC
.	TRBJ1-1	TRBV2	CASSGGTNTEAFF	TGTGCCAGCAGTGGGGGCACTAACACTGAAGCTTTCTTT
TRBD1	TRBJ1-1	TRBV7-2	CASSARPDRGLGTEAFF	TGTGCCAGCAGCGCCCGTCCGGACAGGGGGCTGGGCACTGAAGCTTTCTTT
TRBD1	TRBJ2-1	TRBV15	CATRDRAYNEQFF	TGTGCCACCCGGGACAGGGCCTACAATGAGCAGTTCTTC
TRBD1	TRBJ1-1	TRBV7-2	CASSLGRTGLNTEAFF	TGTGCCAGCAGCTTAGGGCGGACAGGCCTGAACACTGAAGCTTTCTTT
TRBD2	TRBJ2-2	TRBV4-2	CASSQDLLAGPTGELFF	TGTGCCAGCAGCCAAGATTTACTAGCGGGGCCTACCGGGGAGCTGTTTTTT
TRBD2	TRBJ2-5	TRBV27	CASSSGGQETQYF	TGTGCCAGCAGTTCGGGGGGGCAAGAGACCCAGTACTTC
.	TRBJ1-6	TRBV28	CASSSPQETVYNSPLHF	TGTGCCAGCAGTTCCCCCCAGGAGACAGTTTATAATTCACCCCTCCACTTT
.	TRBJ2-1	TRBV28	CASSLELHEQFF	TGTGCCAGCAGTTTAGAGTTACATGAGCAGTTCTTC
TRBD2	TRBJ2-1	TRBV5-1	CASSWGLAESYNEQFF	TGCGCCAGCAGCTGGGGACTAGCGGAATCCTACAATGAGCAGTTCTTC
TRBD2	TRBJ2-1	TRBV9	CASSAPQRGVSYNEQFF	TGTGCCAGCAGCGCCCCTCAGCGGGGGGTCTCCTACAATGAGCAGTTCTTC
.	TRBJ1-6	TRBV6-6	CASSVGANSPLHF	TGTGCCAGCAGCGTTGGGGCCAATTCACCCCTCCACTTT
.	TRBJ1-1	TRBV10-3	CATHRGTEAFF	TGTGCCACCCACCGGGGGACTGAAGCTTTCTTT
.	TRBJ1-1	TRBV7-6	CASSLSIGEGAEAFF	TGTGCCAGCAGCTTATCGATTGGAGAAGGGGCTGAAGCTTTCTTT
.	TRBJ2-3	TRBV6-5	CAIKDIATDTQYF	TGTGCCATCAAGGACATAGCCACAGATACGCAGTATTTT
TRBD1	TRBJ1-1	TRBV4-1	CASSLVDRADTEDFF	TGCGCCAGCAGCCTAGTAGACAGGGCGGACACTGAAGATTTCTTT
TRBD1	TRBJ1-6	TRBV7-2	CASSAGGRGSPLHF	TGTGCCAGCAGCGCAGGGGGCCGGGGTTCACCCCTCCACTTT
TRBD1	TRBJ1-2	TRBV4-3	CASSQIQGENYGYTF	TGCGCCAGCAGCCAAATACAGGGGGAGAACTATGGCTACACCTTC
.	TRBJ2-3	TRBV6-1	CASSERRQGTTDTQYF	TGTGCCAGCAGTGAACGGCGGCAGGGAACGACAGATACGCAGTATTTT
.	TRBJ2-1	TRBV7-2	CASSLVRAAGKNEQFF	TGTGCCAGCAGCTTAGTACGGGCCGCAGGGAAGAATGAGCAGTTCTTC
.	TRBJ1-6	TRBV30	CAWSGGRGRDSPLHF	TGTGCCTGGTCCGGGGGGCGAGGACGGGATTCGCCCCTCCACTTT
.	TRBJ1-1	TRBV7-9	CAIAPYRAGEAFF	TGTGCCATAGCGCCCTACAGGGCTGGTGAAGCTTTCTTT
.	TRBJ1-5	TRBV6-5	CASSSDSDNQPQHF	TGTGCCAGCAGTTCCGACAGTGACAATCAGCCCCAGCATTTT
.	TRBJ1-1	TRBV7-9	CASSLPIRAGARNTEAFF	TGTGCCAGCAGCTTACCCATCAGGGCGGGAGCTAGGAACACTGAAGCTTTCTTT
.	TRBJ2-5	TRBV18	CASSADRETQYF	TGTGCCAGCTCAGCCGATAGAGAGACCCAGTACTTC
.	TRBJ1-6	TRBV7-6	CASSLDLALNSPLHF	TGTGCCAGCAGCTTAGACCTAGCTCTGAATTCACCCCTCCACTTT
TRBD1	TRBJ1-2	TRBV5-6	CASSTGVYGYTF	TGTGCCAGCAGCACAGGGGTTTATGGCTACACCTTC
.	TRBJ1-1	TRBV7-2	CASSLLGAQTEAFF	TGTGCCAGCAGCTTATTGGGGGCGCAGACTGAAGCTTTCTTT
TRBD2	TRBJ2-5	TRBV5-1	CASSPWTSGGLQETQYF	TGCGCCAGCAGCCCCTGGACTAGCGGGGGCCTTCAAGAGACCCAGTACTTC
TRBD1	TRBJ2-5	TRBV5-4	CASSYPGQGSRETQYF	TGTGCCAGCAGCTATCCGGGACAGGGAAGTAGAGAGACCCAGTACTTC
.	TRBJ1-1	TRBV5-4	CASSLEGRRTEAFF	TGTGCCAGCAGCTTGGAAGGGAGGAGGACTGAAGCTTTCTTT
TRBD1	TRBJ1-4	TRBV19	CASSDGQVFEKLFF	TGTGCCAGTAGTGACGGACAGGTATTTGAAAAACTGTTTTTT
TRBD1	TRBJ1-4	TRBV7-9	CASSWDRNEKLFF	TGTGCCAGCAGCTGGGACAGAAATGAAAAACTGTTTTTT
TRBD1	TRBJ2-2	TRBV19	CASSTTGDDGELFF	TGTGCCAGTAGTACGACAGGGGACGACGGGGAGCTGTTTTTT